What follows are 20 T cell receptor beta chains derived from one specimen sequenced in a study of molecular identifiers for immune sequencing clone quantification (dated 2018 in TCRdb). The library relied on PCR. Instrument used: NextSeq 500. TCRdb itself trimmed the public reads at Q25 with fastp, ran MiXCR and retained productive beta chains. Rows merge per CDR3 protein into single entries with the most common DNA and genes. For this sample the table gives roughly 100,000 distinct CDR3 sequences, of which 30% to 45% were detected only once. The ten top clones hold approximately 10% of the sample. Specimen: naive CD8+ T cells from blood, with Jurkat cell RNA spiked in. The meaning of the sample's cell subset or site label: FACS-sorted CD8+CD4-CCR7+CD45RA+ naive T cells. The source of these receptors is a human donor in good health. Some libraries in this study had Jurkat cell RNA spiked in.

Comments on this clonotype: Since a much larger clone is just one base distant, this may be a read error. The conserved phenylalanine or tryptophan is not found at the CDR3 terminus, so this likely reflects a read error. The DNA is left out, because the CDR3 cannot be placed on it with certainty; the CDR3 is given as TCRdb lists it. The chain carries TRBV25-1 and TRBJ2-7; the table calls TRBD1, which could not be checked here. The CDR3 extends over 11 residues, inclusive of both ends. Germline V gene data show CDR1 as MGHDK and CDR2 as SYGVNS. CDR3: CATSGPGDMYI.

The chain has TRBV5-4 and TRBJ2-3; TRBD2 aligns across 7 bases. CDR1 SGHNT and CDR2 YYREEE come from the germline V gene (reference sequence). The CDR3 runs to 13 residues. V was clipped by 7 bases and J by 4 bases; unmatched bases: 6. The CDR3 bases are TGTGCCAGCGAGGCCCGGGAGGCAGATACGCAGTATTTT. This codes for CASEAREADTQYF.

In the case of this clonotype: At one end the junction does not follow the germline gene, possibly because of a read error. The CDR3 loop reads CASRTVGRESRTDTLYF. DNA for the CDR3: TGTGCCAGCCGAACCGTGGGCCGGGAGAGCAGGACAGATACGCTGTATTTT. J is TRBJ2-3 and V is TRBV6-6, with D possibly being TRBD1 or TRBD2 (6 bases each). Germline V gives CDR1 MNHNY, CDR2 SVGAGI (reference sequence). This CDR3 has 17 residues.

This clonotype has a handful of counts. The rearrangement links TRBV4-3 to TRBJ2-7; no clear D gene. CDR1 is LGHNA and CDR2 is YSLEER in the germline V gene. The CDR3 runs to 14 residues. Trimming took 4 bases from V and 3 from J, leaving 13 bases between them. The CDR3 DNA reads as TGCGCCAGCAGCCCCCTTATCGGGTACTACGAGCAGTACTTC. Encoded protein: CASSPLIGYYEQYF.

V gene TRBV28 combines with J gene TRBJ2-5; D is unresolved. CDR1 MDHEN and CDR2 SYDVKM come from the germline V gene. The ends were cut back, 8 bases at V and 4 bases at J, with 17 bases in the middle. There are 14 residues in the CDR3. The CDR3 region has the DNA TGTGCCAGCGGGCGGTGGGAACTCGTAGAGACCCAGTACTTC. This encodes CASGRWELVETQYF.

A few counts support this clonotype. V is TRBV19 and J is TRBJ2-3, with D uncertain. The CDR3 sequence is 12 residues long. Per germline, CDR1 LNHDA and CDR2 SQIVND (reference sequence). V was pared by 3 bases and J by 5 bases, with 6 bases between. CDR3: CASSIGGDTQYF. The CDR3, as DNA: TGTGCCAGTAGTATCGGTGGAGATACGCAGTATTTT.

The chain employs TRBV28 and TRBJ2-7, with 8 bases identical to TRBD2. V lost 7 bases to trimming and J lost 5 bases; unmatched junction nucleotides: 4. CDR3 length: 12 residues. The germline V gene has CDR1 MDHEN and CDR2 SYDVKM. In nucleotides, the CDR3 is TGTGCCAGCACCCCGGGGGGGGACGAGCAGTACTTC. It translates to CASTPGGDEQYF.

The chain couples TRBV29-1 to TRBJ2-1; D possibly corresponds to TRBD2 (5 bases). This CDR3 is 19 amino acids long. Trimming shortened V by 4 bases and J by 1 base, and 26 bases separated the two germline ends. CDR1 is SQVTM and CDR2 is ANQGSEA in the germline V gene. The chain's CDR3 is CSVVGRKATRRLSYNEQFF. In DNA, the CDR3 is TGCAGCGTTGTGGGCCGGAAGGCAACCAGGAGGTTGTCCTACAATGAGCAGTTCTTC.

The chain has TRBV2 and TRBJ2-5; D possibly corresponds to TRBD2 (5 bases). This CDR3 spans 12 amino acids. Germline CDR1 SNHLY, CDR2 FYNNEI. Trimming removed 8 bases from V and 0 bases from J, with 7 bases in between. CDR3 residues: CASVGDQETQYF. The CDR3 DNA reads as TGTGCCAGCGTGGGAGACCAAGAGACCCAGTACTTC.

The chain is built from TRBV27 and TRBJ1-2; D is ambiguous. The CDR3 is made up of 16 amino acids. Looked up from germline, CDR1 is MNHEY and CDR2 is SMNVEV (reference sequence). Trimming shortened V by 0 bases and J by 1 base, and 12 bases separated the two germline ends. CDR3: CASSLSAYQFNYGYTF. The CDR3 nucleotides are TGTGCCAGCAGTTTATCTGCCTACCAATTTAACTATGGCTACACCTTC.

This clonotype occurred a few times. V is TRBV3-1 and J is TRBJ1-5, with D unclear. V gave up 4 bases and J gave up 1 base, with 8 bases separating them. Germline V gives CDR1 LGHDT, CDR2 YNNKEL (reference sequence). The CDR3 loop spans 14 amino acids. In DNA, the CDR3 is TGTGCCAGCAGCCTTCAGAGAAGCAATCAGCCCCAGCATTTT. As protein: CASSLQRSNQPQHF.

V gene TRBV6-2 or TRBV6-3 combines with J gene TRBJ2-7; D remains ambiguous. Germline CDR1 and CDR2: MNHEY and SVGEGT. V was trimmed by 2 bases and J by 7 bases, leaving 9 bases between them. CDR3 length equals 12 residues. The CDR3 loop reads CASSYDNREQYF. CDR3 in DNA: TGTGCCAGCAGTTACGACAATAGGGAGCAGTACTTC.

This chain joins TRBV27 and TRBJ1-5; no clear D. Deletions cut 3 bases from V and 0 bases from J, with 6 bases between. The CDR3 runs 14 residues. The germline V gene has CDR1 MNHEY and CDR2 SMNVEV (reference sequence). The chain's CDR3 is CASSFPGSNQPQHF. The CDR3 DNA is TGTGCCAGCAGTTTCCCAGGTAGCAATCAGCCCCAGCATTTT.

This clonotype came up many times. This rearrangement joins TRBV3-1 to TRBJ1-1; no definite D call. V shed 0 bases and J shed 5 bases, with 10 bases lying between them. The CDR3 contains 14 residues. Germline CDR1 and CDR2: LGHDT and YNNKEL (reference sequence). The CDR3, as DNA: TGTGCCAGCAGCCAAGATGTAGTGGTAACTGAAGCTTTCTTT. It yields the protein CASSQDVVVTEAFF.

The chain combines TRBV2 with TRBJ1-5; D may be TRBD1 (6 bases). CDR1 and CDR2 from the germline V gene are SNHLY and FYNNEI. CDR3 size: 14 residues. Trimming left V 2 bases short and J 5 bases short, with 10 bases between. In DNA, the CDR3 is TGTGCCAGCAGTGAAATGCAGGGGTATCAGCCCCAGCATTTT. Protein product: CASSEMQGYQPQHF. Full variable domain (outside the CDR3, taken from reference TRBV2 and TRBJ1-5): EPEVTQTPSHQVTQMGQEVILRCVPISNHLYFYWYRQILGQKVEFLVSFYNNEISEKSEIFDDQFSVERPDGSNFTLKIRSTKLEDSAMYFCASSEMQGYQPQHFGDGTRLSIL.

There are a few counts of this clonotype. The chain links TRBV10-3 to TRBJ2-3, with D unclear. CDR1 and CDR2 (germline): ENHRY, SYGVKD. V lost 6 bases and J lost 2, with 6 bases in between. There are 12 residues in the CDR3. This CDR3 is CAISQPTDTQYF. CDR3 nucleotide sequence: TGTGCCATCAGCCAGCCCACAGATACGCAGTATTTT.

This clonotype was seen repeatedly, ten times or more. The chain is built from TRBV5-4 and TRBJ2-5; 7 bases are shared with TRBD2. The CDR3 is 14 amino acids. Germline CDR1 is SGHNT and CDR2 is YYREEE (reference sequence). Trimming at V came to 4 bases and at J to 2 bases, leaving 5 bases not matched to a gene. CDR3 residues: CASSERTRQETQYF. The CDR3 bases are TGTGCCAGCAGCGAACGGACTAGGCAAGAGACCCAGTACTTC.

There are many counts of this clonotype. This chain connects TRBV20-1 to TRBJ2-7, with 7 bases identical to TRBD1. The germline gives CDR1 DFQATT, CDR2 SNEGSKA (reference sequence). Germline trimming cut 0 bases from V and 0 bases from J; bases unmatched to any gene: 11. The CDR3 totals 17 residues. The chain's CDR3 is CSARDIKAGGISYEQYF. The CDR3 DNA reads as TGCAGTGCTAGAGATATTAAGGCAGGGGGTATCTCCTACGAGCAGTACTTC.

This sequence joins TRBV7-9 and TRBJ2-3; possible D gene TRBD2, 7 bases. Between the trimmed V and J ends, which lost 4 bases and 4 bases, there was a span of 18 bases. The germline V gene has CDR1 SEHNR and CDR2 FQNEAQ (reference sequence). CDR3 length: 16 residues. For the CDR3, the DNA is TGTGCCAGCAGCTGGCTACAGGGAGGGAGGGCAGATACGCAGTATTTT. This translates into CASSWLQGGRADTQYF.

This clonotype has a handful of counts. The chain couples TRBV13 to TRBJ2-6; 8 nucleotides line up with TRBD2. V was pared by 5 bases and J by 2 bases, with 14 bases of the junction left unmatched. Germline V CDR1 and CDR2: PRHDT, FYEKMQ (reference sequence). There are 19 residues in the CDR3. The CDR3 coding sequence is TGTGCCAGCAGCCCACCCGGACTAGCCGGAAGGGCTGGGGCCAACGTCCTGACTTTC. Amino acid sequence: CASSPPGLAGRAGANVLTF.